This TCR beta chain was retrieved from a study of shared clonotypes between healthy human individuals. Profiled with immunoSEQ multiplex PCR; TCRdb holds only in-frame clones, not every one. The sample has about 680,000 clones, around 78% seen once. Germline CDR1 reads SSHAT; CDR2 reads FNYEAQ (reference sequence). The CDR3 covers 15 residues. Trimming took 5 bases from V and 0 from J, leaving 11 bases between them. The clonotype comes from a woman in her twenties or thirties in good health. The source material was memory CD4+ T cells sorted from blood. The subset denotes: CD45RA-negative fraction. The chain is built from TRBV7-7 and TRBJ1-3; no reliable D call. The chain's CDR3 is CASSEHLGSGNTIYF. In nucleotides, the CDR3 is TGTGCCAGCAGCGAACATTTGGGCTCTGGAAACACCATATATTTT.